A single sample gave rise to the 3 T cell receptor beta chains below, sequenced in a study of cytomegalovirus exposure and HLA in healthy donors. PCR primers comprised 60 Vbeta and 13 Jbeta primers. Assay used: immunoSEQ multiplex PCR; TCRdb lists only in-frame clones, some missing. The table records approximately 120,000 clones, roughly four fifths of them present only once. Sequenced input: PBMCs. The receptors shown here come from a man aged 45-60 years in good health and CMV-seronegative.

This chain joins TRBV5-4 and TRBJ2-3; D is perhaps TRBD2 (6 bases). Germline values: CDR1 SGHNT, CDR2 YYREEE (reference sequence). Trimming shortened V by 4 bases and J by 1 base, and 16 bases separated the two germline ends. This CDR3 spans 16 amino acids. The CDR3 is CASSTGTGLGTDTQYF. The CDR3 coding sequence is TGTGCCAGCAGCACCGGGACTGGTCTGGGCACAGATACGCAGTATTTT.

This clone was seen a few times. In DNA, the CDR3 is TGTGCCAGCAGTGAAGTCAGGGGGGAGGAGACCCAGTACTTC. Its protein product is CASSEVRGEETQYF. The rearrangement links TRBV6-1 to TRBJ2-5; perhaps TRBD1 as D (7 bases). V was trimmed by 1 base and J by 5 bases, leaving 11 bases between them. CDR3 size: 14 residues. Germline-derived CDR1 and CDR2 are MNHNS and SASEGT.

The CDR3, as DNA: TGCAGCGTTGGGGGGGGTAAGGTTGAAGCTTTCTTT. This sequence encodes CSVGGGKVEAFF. The chain recombines TRBV29-1 with TRBJ1-1, with D maybe TRBD1 (5 bases). Trimming removed 4 bases from V and 7 bases from J, with 13 bases in between. This CDR3 region has 12 residues. CDR1 and CDR2 (germline): SQVTM, ANQGSEA.